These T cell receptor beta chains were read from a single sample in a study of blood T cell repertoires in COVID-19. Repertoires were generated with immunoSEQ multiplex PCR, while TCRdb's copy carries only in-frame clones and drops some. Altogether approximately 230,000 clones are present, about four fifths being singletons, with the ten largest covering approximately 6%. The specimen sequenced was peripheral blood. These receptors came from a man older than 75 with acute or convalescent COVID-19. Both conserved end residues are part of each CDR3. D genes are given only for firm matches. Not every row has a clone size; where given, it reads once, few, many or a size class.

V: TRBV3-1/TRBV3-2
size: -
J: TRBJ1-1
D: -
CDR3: CASSPGRGNTEAFF
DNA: TGTGCCAGCAGCCCGGGCAGGGGGAACACTGAAGCTTTCTTT

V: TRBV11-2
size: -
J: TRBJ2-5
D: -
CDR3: CASSQTGRVETQYF
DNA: TGTGCCAGCAGCCAGACCGGGCGGGTAGAGACCCAGTACTTC

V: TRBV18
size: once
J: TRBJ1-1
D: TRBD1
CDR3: CASSERQGSMNTEAFF
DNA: TGTGCCAGCTCCGAAAGACAGGGATCCATGAACACTGAAGCTTTCTTT

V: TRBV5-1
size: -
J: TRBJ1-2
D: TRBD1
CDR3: CASSLGQGINGYTF
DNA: TGCGCCAGCAGCTTGGGACAGGGGATAAATGGCTACACCTTC

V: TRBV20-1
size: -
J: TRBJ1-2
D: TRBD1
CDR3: CSASGDSPWGYTF
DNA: TGCAGTGCTAGTGGGGACAGCCCCTGGGGCTACACCTTC

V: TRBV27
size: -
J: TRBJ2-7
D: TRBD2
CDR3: CASTFRAGLPLYEQYF
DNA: TGTGCCAGCACGTTCCGAGCGGGACTCCCTCTCTACGAGCAGTACTTC

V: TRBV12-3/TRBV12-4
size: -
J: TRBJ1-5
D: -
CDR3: CASSPSSGQPQHF
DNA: TGTGCCAGCAGTCCTAGTTCGGGGCAGCCCCAGCATTTT

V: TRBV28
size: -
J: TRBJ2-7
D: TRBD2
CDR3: CASSPGPPSVSGGRVYEQYF
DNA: TGTGCCAGCAGTCCGGGACCTCCGTCTGTGTCCGGCGGGAGGGTTTACGAGCAGTACTTC

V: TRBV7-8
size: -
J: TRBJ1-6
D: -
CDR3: CASSLVTATSDSPLHF
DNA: TGTGCCAGCAGCTTAGTTACTGCGACATCCGATTCACCCCTCCACTTT

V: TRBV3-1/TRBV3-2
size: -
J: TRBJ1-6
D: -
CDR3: CASSQDRGFGSPLHF
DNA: TGTGCCAGCAGCCAAGATAGGGGGTTTGGGTCACCCCTCCACTTT